This T cell receptor beta chain was sequenced during a study of blood T cell repertoires in COVID-19. Study in general: Sites in the United States, Italy and Spain provided acute and convalescent COVID-19 samples. T cells, B-cell-depleted T cells, or PBMCs provided the cDNA or gDNA that served as material.

Germline trimming cut 3 bases from V and 7 bases from J; bases unmatched to any gene: 9. The CDR3 is made up of 16 amino acids. Germline assignment: CDR1 SEHNR and CDR2 FQNEAQ (reference sequence). The data were produced by immunoSEQ multiplex PCR, yet TCRdb's version contains in-frame clones alone and is incomplete. This table has about 82,000 clones, approximately 86% appearing once. Sequenced input: peripheral blood. This chain connects TRBV7-9 to TRBJ2-2, with TRBD2 identical over 9 bases. The receptor was isolated from a man at least 80 years old with active or convalescent COVID-19. The CDR3 is CASSFVPGLAYGELFF. The CDR3, as DNA: TGTGCCAGCAGCTTCGTACCGGGACTAGCATACGGGGAGCTGTTTTTT. Full variable domain (remainder filled in from reference TRBV7-9 and TRBJ2-2): DTGVSQNPRHKITKRGQNVTFRCDPISEHNRLYWYRQTLGQGPEFLTYFQNEAQLEKSRLLSDRFSAERPKGSFSTLEIQRTEQGDSAMYLCASSFVPGLAYGELFFGEGSRLTVL.